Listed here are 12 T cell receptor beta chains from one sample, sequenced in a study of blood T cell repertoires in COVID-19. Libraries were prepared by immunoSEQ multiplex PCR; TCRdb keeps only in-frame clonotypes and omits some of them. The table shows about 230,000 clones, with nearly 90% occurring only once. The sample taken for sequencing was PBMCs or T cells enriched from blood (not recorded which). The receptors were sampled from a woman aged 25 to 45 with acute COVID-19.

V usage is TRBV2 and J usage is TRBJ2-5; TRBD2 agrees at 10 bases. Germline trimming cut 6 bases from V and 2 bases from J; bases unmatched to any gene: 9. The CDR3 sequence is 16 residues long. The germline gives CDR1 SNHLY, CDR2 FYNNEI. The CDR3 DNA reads TGTGCCAGCAGCGACCTAGCGGGGGCGCCTCAAGAGACCCAGTACTTC. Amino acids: CASSDLAGAPQETQYF.

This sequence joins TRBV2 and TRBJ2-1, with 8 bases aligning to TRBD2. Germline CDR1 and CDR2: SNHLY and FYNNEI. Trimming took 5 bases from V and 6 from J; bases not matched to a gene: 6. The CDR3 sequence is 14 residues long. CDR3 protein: CASSPGGRRNEQFF. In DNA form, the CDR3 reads TGTGCCAGCAGTCCGGGGGGGCGTCGCAATGAGCAGTTCTTC. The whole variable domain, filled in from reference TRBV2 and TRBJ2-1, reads EPEVTQTPSHQVTQMGQEVILRCVPISNHLYFYWYRQILGQKVEFLVSFYNNEISEKSEIFDDQFSVERPDGSNFTLKIRSTKLEDSAMYFCASSPGGRRNEQFFGPGTRLTVL.

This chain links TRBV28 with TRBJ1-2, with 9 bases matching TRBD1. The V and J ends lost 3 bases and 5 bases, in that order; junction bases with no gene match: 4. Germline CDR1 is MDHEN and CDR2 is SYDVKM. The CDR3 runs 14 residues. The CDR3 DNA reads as TGTGCCAGCAGTTTGGGACAGGGAGGGTATGGCTACACCTTC. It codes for CASSLGQGGYGYTF.

The CDR3 nucleotides read TGTGCCAGCAGGAGACTAGGGACAGATACGCAGTATTTT. The encoded protein is CASRRLGTDTQYF. The rearrangement links TRBV28 to TRBJ2-3; D may be TRBD2 (6 bases). The CDR3 has 13 amino acids. The V end lost 6 bases, the J end lost 3 bases, and 10 bases lay between the germline ends. The V gene's germline CDR1 is MDHEN and CDR2 SYDVKM.

The CDR3 reads CASSSQQGATNEKLFF. The CDR3 nucleotides read TGCGCCAGCAGCTCGCAACAGGGGGCAACTAATGAAAAACTGTTTTTT. The chain carries TRBV5-1 and TRBJ1-4, with 8 bases aligning to TRBD1. Looked up from germline, CDR1 is SGHRS and CDR2 is YFSETQ. Trimming took 3 bases from V and 0 from J; bases not matched to a gene: 4. This CDR3 region has 16 residues.

The CDR3 region has the DNA TGTGCCAGCAGCTTACTGGCTAGCGGGAGCAATGAGCAGTTCTTC. This translates into CASSLLASGSNEQFF. The V and J genes are TRBV11-2 and TRBJ2-1; 10 bases are shared with TRBD2. After removal of 2 bases from V and 6 bases from J, the junction contained 4 bases not matched to a gene. The CDR3 sequence is 15 residues long. Germline lookup yields CDR1 SGHAT and CDR2 FQNNGV.

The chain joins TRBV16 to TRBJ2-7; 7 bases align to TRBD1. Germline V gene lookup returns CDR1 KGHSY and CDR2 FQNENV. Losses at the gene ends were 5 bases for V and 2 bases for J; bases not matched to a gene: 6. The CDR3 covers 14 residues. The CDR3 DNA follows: TGTGCCAGCAGCTTCGGACAGGCACCCTACGAGCAGTACTTC. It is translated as CASSFGQAPYEQYF.

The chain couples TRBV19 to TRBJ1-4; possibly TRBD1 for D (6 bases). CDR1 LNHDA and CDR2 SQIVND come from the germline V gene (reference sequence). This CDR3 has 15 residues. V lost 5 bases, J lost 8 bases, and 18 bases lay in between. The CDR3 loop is CASSGERTETEKLFF. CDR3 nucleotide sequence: TGTGCCAGTAGTGGGGAGCGGACAGAGACCGAAAAACTGTTTTTT.

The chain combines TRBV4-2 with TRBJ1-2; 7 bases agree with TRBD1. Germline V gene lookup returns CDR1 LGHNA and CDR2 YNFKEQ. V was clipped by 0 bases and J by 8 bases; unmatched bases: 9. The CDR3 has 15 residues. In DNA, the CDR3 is TGTGCCAGCAGCCAAGATCGACAGGGTATGCGGGGCTACACCTTC. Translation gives CASSQDRQGMRGYTF.

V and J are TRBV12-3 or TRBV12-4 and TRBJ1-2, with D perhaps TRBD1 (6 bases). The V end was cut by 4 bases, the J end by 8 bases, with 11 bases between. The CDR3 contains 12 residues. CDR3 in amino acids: CASSSDSPGYTF. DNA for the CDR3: TGTGCCAGCAGTTCGGACAGTCCCGGCTACACCTTC.

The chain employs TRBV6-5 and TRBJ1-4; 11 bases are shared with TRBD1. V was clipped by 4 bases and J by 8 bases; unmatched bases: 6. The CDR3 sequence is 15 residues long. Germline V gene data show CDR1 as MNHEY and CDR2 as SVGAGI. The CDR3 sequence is CASSWDRGKREKLFF. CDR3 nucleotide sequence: TGTGCCAGCAGTTGGGACAGGGGGAAAAGAGAAAAACTGTTTTTT.

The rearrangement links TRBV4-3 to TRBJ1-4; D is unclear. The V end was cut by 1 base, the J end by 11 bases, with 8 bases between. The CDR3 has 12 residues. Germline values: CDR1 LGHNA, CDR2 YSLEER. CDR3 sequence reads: CASSQGPGKLFF. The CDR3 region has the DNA TGCGCCAGCAGCCAAGGACCGGGGAAACTGTTTTTT.